The 27 T cell receptor beta chains in this list originate from one sample, sequenced in a study of identical twins. One entry per CDR3 protein results from TCRdb running MiXCR on the 5' RACE reads. The sample has around 510,000 distinct CDR3 sequences; 14% are singletons. The same data also went into a second study, on yellow fever vaccine responses in identical twins.

Sequenced input: CD4+ T cells sorted from blood. These receptors were taken from a woman between 18 and 29 years old in good health.

The rearrangement links TRBV5-1 to TRBJ1-1; TRBD1 aligns across 10 bases. CDR3 size: 13 residues. Germline assignment: CDR1 SGHRS and CDR2 YFSETQ. The J segment lost 14 bases and the V segment lost 3 bases, leaving 10 bases of the junction unmatched. The CDR3 DNA reads TGCGCCAGCAGCTCCGGGACAGGGGACTCAGTCTTCTTT. Its translation: CASSSGTGDSVFF.

The V call is TRBV6-6, the J call TRBJ2-7; D not certain. The CDR3 extends over 13 amino acids. Per germline, CDR1 MNHNY and CDR2 SVGAGI (reference sequence). Deletions cut 5 bases from V and 3 bases from J, with 11 bases between. Here the CDR3 DNA reads TGTGCCAGCAGTCTTCCTCAGATCTACGAGCAGTACTTC. This codes for CASSLPQIYEQYF.

The table lists this clonotype with a few counts. V is TRBV7-3 and J is TRBJ2-3; D unresolved. Germline lookup yields CDR1 SGHTA and CDR2 FQGTGA. V lost 2 bases to trimming and J lost 5 bases, with 11 bases between them. The CDR3 extends over 14 amino acids. The CDR3 spells CASSLGPWRDTQYF. CDR3 DNA sequence: TGTGCCAGCAGCTTAGGACCATGGCGAGATACGCAGTATTTT.

The chain combines TRBV5-4 with TRBJ2-3; TRBD1 matches at 10 bases. CDR3 length equals 15 residues. Trimming removed 6 bases from V and 2 bases from J; junction bases left unmatched: 6. CDR1 and CDR2 (germline): SGHNT, YYREEE (reference sequence). The CDR3 sequence is CASIPGQGITDTQYF. CDR3 sequence (DNA): TGTGCCAGCATCCCGGGACAGGGGATCACAGATACGCAGTATTTT.

The J gene is TRBJ2-5, the V gene TRBV7-9; possible D gene TRBD1, 7 bases. V shed 3 bases and J shed 1 base, with 9 bases lying between them. The CDR3 has 14 amino acids. CDR1 and CDR2 (germline): SEHNR, FQNEAQ (reference sequence). CDR3 DNA: TGTGCCAGCAGCTTCCAGGGGGGCCAAGAGACCCAGTACTTC. Its translation is CASSFQGGQETQYF.

V is TRBV5-1 and J is TRBJ2-3, with D perhaps TRBD2 (6 bases). The V gene lost 4 bases and the J gene lost 3 bases, with 15 bases spanning the gap. The CDR3 contains 15 residues. The germline gives CDR1 SGHRS, CDR2 YFSETQ. CDR3 DNA sequence: TGCGCCAGCAGCGGGACGGGGGTAGCGACAGATACGCAGTATTTT. Protein: CASSGTGVATDTQYF.

J is TRBJ1-2 and V is TRBV29-1; TRBD1 agrees at 7 bases. Per germline, CDR1 SQVTM and CDR2 ANQGSEA. The CDR3 has 13 residues. Trimming removed 3 bases from V and 3 bases from J; junction bases left unmatched: 4. CDR3 nucleotide sequence: TGCAGCGTTGAGACAGGGACGGACTATGGCTACACCTTC. Its translation: CSVETGTDYGYTF.

Note on this clonotype: This may be a read error: a much more frequent sequence differs by one nucleotide. This chain uses TRBV6-2 or TRBV6-3 with TRBJ2-7; TRBD1 matches at 7 bases. The CDR3 length is 13 residues. Germline CDR1 is MNHEY and CDR2 is SVGEGT. The trim removed 6 bases at V and 0 bases at J, leaving 2 bases unmatched. Here the CDR3 DNA reads TGTGCCAGCAGGGACAGGAGCTCCTACGAGCAGTACTTC. This gives the protein CASRDRSSYEQYF.

This clonotype was detected only a few times. The chain combines TRBV4-1 with TRBJ2-4; a weak D match, TRBD1 (6 bases). Germline loops: CDR1 MGHRA, CDR2 YSYEKL. This CDR3 spans 17 amino acids. V lost 0 bases, J lost 0 bases, and 12 bases lay in between. As DNA, the CDR3 is TGCGCCAGCAGCCAAGATTTGGGGGCTCTAGCCAAAAACATTCAGTACTTC. Encoded protein: CASSQDLGALAKNIQYF.

This clonotype was seen many times. The chain links TRBV20-1 to TRBJ2-7; D may correspond to TRBD1 or TRBD2 (5 bases each). Germline V gives CDR1 DFQATT, CDR2 SNEGSKA (reference sequence). V was cut by 3 bases and J by 2 bases, with 17 bases left in between. The CDR3 sequence is 15 residues long. CDR3 sequence (DNA): TGCAGTGCTAGCCTGACACCGAGGGGAACCTACGAGCAGTACTTC. It is translated as CSASLTPRGTYEQYF.

This clonotype turned up a few times. The J gene is TRBJ2-7, the V gene TRBV14; 8 bases fit TRBD2. CDR3 size: 15 residues. V lost 1 base to trimming and J lost 3 bases; unmatched junction nucleotides: 5. CDR1 is SGHDN and CDR2 is FVKESK in the germline V gene. CDR3 sequence reads: CASSQVAGLYYEQYF. The CDR3 region has the DNA TGTGCCAGCAGCCAAGTAGCGGGATTGTACTACGAGCAGTACTTC.

This clonotype was detected only a few times. The chain couples TRBV3-1 to TRBJ2-3, with TRBD1 matching 9 bases. Germline-derived CDR1 and CDR2 are LGHDT and YNNKEL (reference sequence). The CDR3 loop spans 16 amino acids. The V and J ends lost 4 bases and 3 bases, in that order; junction bases with no gene match: 8. The CDR3 protein is CASSPGQGRVTDTQYF. The CDR3 bases are TGTGCCAGCAGCCCAGGACAGGGGAGGGTGACAGATACGCAGTATTTT.

The J gene is TRBJ2-2, the V gene TRBV12-3 or TRBV12-4; 8 positions agree with TRBD2. With 8 bases clipped from V and 4 bases from J, the junction kept 6 bases outside the gene matches. The CDR3 sequence is 14 residues long. CDR3 protein: CASLVSGSTGELFF. The CDR3 DNA reads as TGTGCCAGCTTAGTAAGCGGGAGCACCGGGGAGCTGTTTTTT.

To note about this clonotype: One junction end does not reproduce the germline sequence, and a read error may be involved. The chain recombines TRBV20-1 with TRBJ2-3, with 10 bases that match TRBD2. CDR3 size: 16 residues. Germline V gives CDR1 DFQATT, CDR2 SNEGSKA (reference sequence). As DNA, the CDR3 is TGCAGTGCTGGCGGACTAGCGGAATTCAGCACAGATACGCAGAATTTT. It specifies CSAGGLAEFSTDTQNF.

The chain couples TRBV15 to TRBJ2-3, with D unclear. Germline CDR1 LNHNV, CDR2 YYDKDF (reference sequence). Trimming stripped 0 bases from V and 4 bases from J, with 11 bases between. The CDR3 length is 15 residues. CDR3 nucleotides: TGTGCCACCAGCAGAGATATGAAGGGCCCAGATACGCAGTATTTT. It encodes CATSRDMKGPDTQYF. The entire variable domain, with the rest obtained from reference TRBV15 and TRBJ2-3, is as follows: DAMVIQNPRYQVTQFGKPVTLSCSQTLNHNVMYWYQQKSSQAPKLLFHYYDKDFNNEADTPDNFQSRRPNTSFCFLDIRSPGLGDTAMYLCATSRDMKGPDTQYFGPGTRLTVL.

V gene TRBV12-3 or TRBV12-4 combines with J gene TRBJ1-1, with a weak D call TRBD1 (5 bases). This CDR3 contains 12 residues. The V end lost 5 bases, the J end lost 8 bases, and 12 bases lay between the germline ends. The CDR3 reads CASSRDALEAFF. The CDR3 DNA is TGTGCCAGCAGTCGGGACGCTCTAGAAGCTTTCTTT.

The V gene is TRBV5-1, the J gene TRBJ1-6; 7 bases are a match to TRBD1. Germline CDR1 and CDR2: SGHRS and YFSETQ. CDR3 size: 14 residues. V trimming: 4 bases; J trimming: 8 bases; junction bases outside the gene matches: 6. In nucleotides, the CDR3 is TGCGCCAGCAGCGTGGACAGGAGAGATTCACCCCTCCACTTT. It is translated as CASSVDRRDSPLHF.

This clonotype turned up a few times. The chain is built from TRBV29-1 and TRBJ1-5, with a weak D call TRBD1 (5 bases). CDR1 and CDR2 (germline): SQVTM, ANQGSEA. V lost 4 bases and J 7 bases, leaving 14 bases between the germline ends. The CDR3 is 13 amino acids. CDR3 DNA sequence: TGCAGCGTTGGCGGGCAGTGGGACCAGCCCCAGCATTTT. Protein: CSVGGQWDQPQHF. Full variable domain (remainder filled in from reference TRBV29-1 and TRBJ1-5): SAVISQKPSRDICQRGTSLTIQCQVDSQVTMMFWYRQQPGQSLTLIATANQGSEATYESGFVIDKFPISRPNLTFSTLTVSNMSPEDSSIYLCSVGGQWDQPQHFGDGTRLSIL.

The chain links TRBV27 to TRBJ1-2; 12 nucleotides align to TRBD1. This CDR3 spans 13 amino acids. In germline, CDR1 is MNHEY, CDR2 SMNVEV (reference sequence). The junction had 5 bases not matched to a gene; V was cut back by 5 bases and J by 10 bases. CDR3 in DNA: TGTGCCAGCAGTCTGGGACAGGGGGCAGACTACACCTTC. Residues: CASSLGQGADYTF.

This chain joins TRBV11-2 and TRBJ2-1; TRBD2 matches at 9 bases. V trimming: 1 base; J trimming: 8 bases; junction bases outside the gene matches: 9. The CDR3 runs 16 residues. The germline V gene has CDR1 SGHAT and CDR2 FQNNGV. The CDR3 is CASSLGVSGRYDEQFF. CDR3 coding DNA: TGTGCCAGCAGCTTAGGGGTTAGCGGGAGATACGATGAGCAGTTCTTC.

With respect to this clonotype: This likely comes from a read error, as the CDR3 has no conserved phenylalanine or tryptophan at its end. The gene calls are TRBV10-3 and TRBJ2-1; D is perhaps TRBD1 (6 bases). V lost 6 bases, J lost 0 bases, and 15 bases lay in between. Looked up from germline, CDR1 is ENHRY and CDR2 is SYGVKD. CDR3 length: 16 residues. This CDR3 reads CAIRNHEQGSYNEQFC. CDR3 in DNA: TGTGCCATCAGAAACCACGAACAGGGCTCCTACAATGAGCAGTTCTGT.

In DNA, the CDR3 is TGTGCCAGCAGCGTTGGCAGGGGAAAAAACATTCAGTACTTC. This sequence encodes CASSVGRGKNIQYF. The chain couples TRBV9 to TRBJ2-4; the D gene is possibly TRBD1 (6 bases). V was clipped by 2 bases and J by 4 bases, with 10 bases between them. Germline V CDR1 and CDR2: SGDLS, YYNGEE. This CDR3 region has 14 residues.

The chain carries TRBV15 and TRBJ2-2; D gene unclear. V was trimmed by 4 bases and J by 1 base, leaving 10 bases between them. The CDR3 sequence is 15 residues long. Germline CDR1 reads LNHNV; CDR2 reads YYDKDF (reference sequence). The chain's CDR3 is CATSNQDKNTGELFF. The CDR3 DNA reads as TGTGCCACCAGCAACCAAGACAAGAACACCGGGGAGCTGTTTTTT.

V and J are TRBV30 and TRBJ2-1; D perhaps matches TRBD2 (6 bases). Looked up from germline, CDR1 is GTSNPN and CDR2 is SVGIG (reference sequence). The CDR3 spans 13 residues. CDR3 sequence (DNA): TGTGTCTCGGGGGAAAGCTCCTACAATGAGCAGTTCTTC. Protein sequence: CVSGESSYNEQFF.

This rearrangement joins TRBV24-1 to TRBJ2-2; no reliable D call. This CDR3 spans 14 amino acids. The V and J ends lost 4 bases and 5 bases respectively, with 10 bases between them. The germline gives CDR1 KGHDR, CDR2 SFDVKD. The CDR3 sequence: CATSEVEETGELFF. CDR3 nucleotides: TGTGCCACCAGTGAAGTAGAGGAGACCGGGGAGCTGTTTTTT.

A remark on this clonotype: One end of the junction fails to match germline, which may point to a read error. This chain uses TRBV12-5 with TRBJ2-1, with 10 bases fitting TRBD2. The CDR3 is made up of 17 amino acids. Germline CDR1 LGHNT, CDR2 FRNRAP. CDR3 coding DNA: TGTGCTAGTGGGGACCGGACTAGCGGACAGACCTACAATGAGCAGCTCTTC. Its protein is CASGDRTSGQTYNEQLF.

This clonotype was seen once. The chain links TRBV6-2 or TRBV6-3 to TRBJ2-3; D perhaps matches TRBD2 (6 bases). Germline assignment: CDR1 MNHEY and CDR2 SVGEGT. V was clipped by 4 bases and J by 4 bases, with 9 bases between them. CDR3 length equals 13 residues. The DNA for the CDR3 is TGTGCCAGCAGTTTCGGGACTCCAGATACGCAGTATTTT. Translated, it gives CASSFGTPDTQYF.